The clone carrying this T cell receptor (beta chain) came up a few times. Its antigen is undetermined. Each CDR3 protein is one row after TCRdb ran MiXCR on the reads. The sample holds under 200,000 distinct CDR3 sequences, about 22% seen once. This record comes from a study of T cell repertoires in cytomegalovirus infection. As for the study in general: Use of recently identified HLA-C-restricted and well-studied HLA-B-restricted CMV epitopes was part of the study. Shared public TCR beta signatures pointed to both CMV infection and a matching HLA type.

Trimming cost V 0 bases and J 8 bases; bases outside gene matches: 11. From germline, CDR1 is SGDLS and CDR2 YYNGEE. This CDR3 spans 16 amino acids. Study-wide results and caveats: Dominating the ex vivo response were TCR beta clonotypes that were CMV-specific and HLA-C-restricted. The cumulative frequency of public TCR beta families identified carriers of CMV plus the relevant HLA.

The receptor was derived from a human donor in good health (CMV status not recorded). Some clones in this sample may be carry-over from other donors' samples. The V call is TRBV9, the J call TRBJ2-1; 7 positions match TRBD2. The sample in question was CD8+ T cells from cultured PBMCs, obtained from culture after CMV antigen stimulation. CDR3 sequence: CASSVGPGGRVDEQFF. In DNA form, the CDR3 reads TGTGCCAGCAGCGTAGGTCCAGGAGGGAGGGTCGATGAGCAGTTCTTC.